This paragraph reports one TCR beta chain. Its specificity is not known. This record comes from a study of shared clonotypes between healthy human individuals. General study results and limits: Sorted-subset sequencing was shown by rarefaction to be incomplete despite large depth.

The repertoire was sequenced with immunoSEQ multiplex PCR; TCRdb's copy has only in-frame clones and lacks some. The table lists about 1,900,000 clones, about 95% of them singletons. Germline lookup yields CDR1 MGHDK and CDR2 SYGVNS. This CDR3 has 15 amino acids. The V segment lost 4 bases and the J segment 6 bases; nucleotides outside the gene matches: 9. Cells designated naive CD8 were CD45RO-negative and were positively selected for CCR7, with terminally differentiated effector memory CD45RA+ cells excluded. The sample consisted of naive CD8+ T cells sorted from blood. The receptor comes from a man aged 18 to 29 in good health. The chain employs TRBV25-1 and TRBJ2-1, with TRBD2 matching over 7 bases. CDR3 DNA: TGTGCCAGCAGTGCTCTCGCGGGGGATGGCAATGAGCAGTTCTTC. It translates to CASSALAGDGNEQFF.